This record covers a single T cell receptor beta chain. This CDR3 is 12 amino acids long. Trimming left V 5 bases short and J 5 bases short, with 9 bases between. CDR1 and CDR2 from the germline V gene are SGHTA and FQGNSA. These data come from a study of blood T cell repertoires in COVID-19. The repertoire was sequenced with immunoSEQ multiplex PCR; TCRdb's copy has only in-frame clones and lacks some. The repertoire holds about 320,000 clones, around 90% seen once, with roughly 2.5% in the top ten. Participants' own reports of clinical history determined their cohort assignment. The sample consisted of PBMCs or T cells enriched from blood (not recorded which). The clonotype comes from a man in his 60s who had recovered from COVID-19. The genes are TRBV7-2 and TRBJ1-1, with D perhaps TRBD1 (6 bases). This CDR3 is CASSLRGTEAFF. CDR3 DNA: TGTGCCAGCAGCCTCAGGGGTACTGAAGCTTTCTTT. The whole variable domain, remainder taken from reference TRBV7-2 and TRBJ1-1, is GAGVSQSPSNKVTEKGKDVELRCDPISGHTALYWYRQSLGQGLEFLIYFQGNSAPDKSGLPSDRFSAERTGGSVSTLTIQRTQQEDSAVYLCASSLRGTEAFFGQGTRLTVV.